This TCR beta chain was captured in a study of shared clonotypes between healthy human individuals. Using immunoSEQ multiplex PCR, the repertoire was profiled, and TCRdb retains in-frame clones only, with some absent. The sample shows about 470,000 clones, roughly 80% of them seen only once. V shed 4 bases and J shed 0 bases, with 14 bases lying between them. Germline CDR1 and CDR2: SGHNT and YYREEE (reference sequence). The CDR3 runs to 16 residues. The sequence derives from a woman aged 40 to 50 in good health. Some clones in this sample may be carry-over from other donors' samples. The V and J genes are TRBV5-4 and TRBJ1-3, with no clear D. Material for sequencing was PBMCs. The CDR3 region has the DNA TGTGCCAGCAGCCTTACGGCAGGTTTCTCTGGAAACACCATATATTTT. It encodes CASSLTAGFSGNTIYF.